The T cell receptor (beta chain) under discussion was sequenced for a study of T cells in Graves' hyperthyroidism and ophthalmopathy. Authors of the study amplified TCR beta CDR3 regions from RNA transcripts. RT-PCR in the first round (using the HTBI primer set) targeted the TCR CDR3. TCRdb redid the calling of the multiplex PCR reads with MiXCR, one entry per CDR3 protein. The sample lists 500,000 to 800,000 distinct CDR3 sequences, 13% to 15% occurring once. The V end was cut by 1 base, the J end by 4 bases, with 10 bases between. The CDR3 runs 15 residues. CDR1 is LNHNV and CDR2 is YYDKDF in the germline V gene (reference sequence). Regarding the study as a whole: Among clonotypes expanded in thyroid above 0.001, most were also found in blood. With a median lead of about 6.9 months before onset, the model predicted ophthalmopathy. A 13 V-J signature model discriminated ophthalmopathy versus stable hyperthyroidism.

This clonotype was detected many times. Its specificity is unknown. Not enrolled were patients with uncontrolled infection, other autoimmune disease, pregnancy or lactation. V is TRBV15 and J is TRBJ2-2, with a tentative D call TRBD2 (5 bases). This receptor was obtained from a woman aged 45-59 years with Graves' ophthalmopathy. The specimen sequenced was blood. DNA of the CDR3: TGTGCCACCAGCAGAGGGGGAGACGGCACCGGGGAGCTGTTTTTT. Amino acid sequence: CATSRGGDGTGELFF.